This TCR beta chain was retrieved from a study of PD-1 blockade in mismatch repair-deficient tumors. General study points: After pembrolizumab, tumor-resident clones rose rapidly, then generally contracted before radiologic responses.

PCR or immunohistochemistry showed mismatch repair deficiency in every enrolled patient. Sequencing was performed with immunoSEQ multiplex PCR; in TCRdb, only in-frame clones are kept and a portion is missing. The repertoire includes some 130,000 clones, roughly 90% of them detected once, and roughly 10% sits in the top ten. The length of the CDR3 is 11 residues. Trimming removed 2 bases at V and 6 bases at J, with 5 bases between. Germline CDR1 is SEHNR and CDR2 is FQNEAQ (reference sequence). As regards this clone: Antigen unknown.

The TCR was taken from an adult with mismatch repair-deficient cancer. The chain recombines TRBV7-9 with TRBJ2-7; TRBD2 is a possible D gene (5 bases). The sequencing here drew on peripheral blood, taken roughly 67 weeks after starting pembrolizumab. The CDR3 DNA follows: TGTGCCAGCAGCTTAAGCGGCGAGCAGTACTTC. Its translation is CASSLSGEQYF.